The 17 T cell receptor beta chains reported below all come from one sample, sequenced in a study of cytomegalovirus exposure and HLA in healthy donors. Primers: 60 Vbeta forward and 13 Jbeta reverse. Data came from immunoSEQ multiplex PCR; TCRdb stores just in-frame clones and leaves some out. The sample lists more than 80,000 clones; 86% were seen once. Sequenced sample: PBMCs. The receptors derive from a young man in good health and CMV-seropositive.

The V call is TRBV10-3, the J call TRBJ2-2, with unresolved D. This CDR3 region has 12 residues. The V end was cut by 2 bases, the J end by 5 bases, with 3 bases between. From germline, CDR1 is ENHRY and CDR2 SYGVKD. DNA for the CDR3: TGTGCCATCAGTGAGCAGACCGGGGAGCTGTTTTTT. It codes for CAISEQTGELFF.

The CDR3 sequence: CASSEASGGTTDTQYF. CDR3 bases: TGCGCCAGCAGTGAGGCTAGCGGGGGCACCACAGATACGCAGTATTTT. The chain employs TRBV10-1 and TRBJ2-3, with TRBD2 matching 10 bases. The CDR3 totals 16 residues. J lost 2 bases, V lost 2 bases, and 4 bases had no gene match. Germline assignment: CDR1 WNHNN and CDR2 SYGVQD (reference sequence).

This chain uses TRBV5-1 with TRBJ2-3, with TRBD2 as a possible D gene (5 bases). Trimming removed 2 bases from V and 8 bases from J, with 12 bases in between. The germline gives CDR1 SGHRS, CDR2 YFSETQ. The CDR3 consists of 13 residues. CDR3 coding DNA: TGCGCCAGCAGCTTAGACGTAGGAGGTACGCAGTATTTT. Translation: CASSLDVGGTQYF.

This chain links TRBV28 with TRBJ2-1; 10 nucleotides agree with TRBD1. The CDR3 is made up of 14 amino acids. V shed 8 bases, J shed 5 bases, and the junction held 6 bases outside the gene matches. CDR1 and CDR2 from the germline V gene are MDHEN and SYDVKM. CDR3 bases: TGTGCCAGCTTGACAGGGGGCCCCCACAATGAGCAGTTCTTC. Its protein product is CASLTGGPHNEQFF.

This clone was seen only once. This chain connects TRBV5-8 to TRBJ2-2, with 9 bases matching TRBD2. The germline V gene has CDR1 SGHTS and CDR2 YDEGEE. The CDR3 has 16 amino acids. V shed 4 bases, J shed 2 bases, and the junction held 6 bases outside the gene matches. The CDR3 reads CASSPRLAANTGELFF. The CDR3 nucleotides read TGTGCCAGCAGCCCAAGACTAGCGGCAAACACCGGGGAGCTGTTTTTT.

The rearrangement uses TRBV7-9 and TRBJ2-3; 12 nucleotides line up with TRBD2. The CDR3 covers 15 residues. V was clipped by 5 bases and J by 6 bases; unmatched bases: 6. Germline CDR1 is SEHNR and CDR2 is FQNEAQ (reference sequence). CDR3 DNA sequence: TGTGCCAGCAGCAGGGCTAGCGGGAGGGCTGATACGCAGTATTTT. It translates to CASSRASGRADTQYF.

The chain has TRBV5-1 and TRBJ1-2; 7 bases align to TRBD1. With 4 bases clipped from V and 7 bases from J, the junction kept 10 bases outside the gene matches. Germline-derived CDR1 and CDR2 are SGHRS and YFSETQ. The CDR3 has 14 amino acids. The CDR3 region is CASSLPTGFGGYTF. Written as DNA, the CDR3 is TGCGCCAGCAGCCTACCGACAGGGTTCGGTGGCTACACCTTC.

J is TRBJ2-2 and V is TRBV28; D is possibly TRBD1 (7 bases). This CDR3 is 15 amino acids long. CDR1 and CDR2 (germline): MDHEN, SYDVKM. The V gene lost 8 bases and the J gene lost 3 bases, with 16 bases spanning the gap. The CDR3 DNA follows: TGTGCCAGCGCCCTAGACAGGGAGGACACCGGGGAGCTGTTTTTT. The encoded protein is CASALDREDTGELFF.

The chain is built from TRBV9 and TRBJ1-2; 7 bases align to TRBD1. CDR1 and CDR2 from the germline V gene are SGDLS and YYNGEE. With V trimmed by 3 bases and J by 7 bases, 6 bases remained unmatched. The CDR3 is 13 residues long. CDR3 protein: CASSETGNVGYTF. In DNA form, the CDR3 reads TGTGCCAGCAGCGAGACAGGGAACGTTGGCTACACCTTC.

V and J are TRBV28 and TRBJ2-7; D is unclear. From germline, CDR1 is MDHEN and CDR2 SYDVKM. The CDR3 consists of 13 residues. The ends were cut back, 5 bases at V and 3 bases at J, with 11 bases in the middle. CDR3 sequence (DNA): TGTGCCAGCAGTCCATCAGACAACTACGAGCAGTACTTC. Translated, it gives CASSPSDNYEQYF.

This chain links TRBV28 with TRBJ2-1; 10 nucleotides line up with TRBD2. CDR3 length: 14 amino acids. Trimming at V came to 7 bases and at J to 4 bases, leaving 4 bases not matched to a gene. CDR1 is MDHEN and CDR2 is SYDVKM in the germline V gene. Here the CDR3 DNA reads TGTGCCAGCAATAGCGGGAGGCCTTACAATGAGCAGTTCTTC. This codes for CASNSGRPYNEQFF.

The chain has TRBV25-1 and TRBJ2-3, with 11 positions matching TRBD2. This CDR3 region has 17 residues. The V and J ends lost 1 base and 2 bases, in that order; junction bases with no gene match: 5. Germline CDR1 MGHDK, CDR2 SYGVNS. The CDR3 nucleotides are TGTGCCAGCAGTGAATCGAAGACTAGCGGGACCACAGATACGCAGTATTTT. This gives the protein CASSESKTSGTTDTQYF.

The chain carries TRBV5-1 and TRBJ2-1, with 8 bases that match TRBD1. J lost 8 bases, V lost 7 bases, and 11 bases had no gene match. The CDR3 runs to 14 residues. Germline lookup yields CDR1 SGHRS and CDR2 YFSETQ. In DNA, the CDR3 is TGCGCCAGCTTCGGACAGGGAATGACGGATGAGCAGTTCTTC. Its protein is CASFGQGMTDEQFF.

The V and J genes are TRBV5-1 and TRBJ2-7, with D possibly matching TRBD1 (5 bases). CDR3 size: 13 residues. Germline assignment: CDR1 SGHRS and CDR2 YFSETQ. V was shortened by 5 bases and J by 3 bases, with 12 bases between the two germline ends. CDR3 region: CASRSGQIYEQYF. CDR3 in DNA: TGCGCCAGCAGGTCAGGGCAAATCTACGAGCAGTACTTC.

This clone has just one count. CDR3 sequence (DNA): TGCAGCGACACGGGACACCTCACCGGGGAGCTGTTTTTT. It translates to CSDTGHLTGELFF. The chain combines TRBV29-1 with TRBJ2-2; D perhaps matches TRBD1 (6 bases). The CDR3 has 13 residues. V was trimmed by 7 bases and J by 4 bases, leaving 13 bases between them. Germline CDR1 SQVTM, CDR2 ANQGSEA.

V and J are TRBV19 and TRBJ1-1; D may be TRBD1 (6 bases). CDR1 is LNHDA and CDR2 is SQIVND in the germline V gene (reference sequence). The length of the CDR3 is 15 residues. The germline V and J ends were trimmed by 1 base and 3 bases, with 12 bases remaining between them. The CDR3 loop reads CASSIGWGLDTEAFF. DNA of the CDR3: TGTGCCAGTAGTATAGGGTGGGGGCTGGACACTGAAGCTTTCTTT.

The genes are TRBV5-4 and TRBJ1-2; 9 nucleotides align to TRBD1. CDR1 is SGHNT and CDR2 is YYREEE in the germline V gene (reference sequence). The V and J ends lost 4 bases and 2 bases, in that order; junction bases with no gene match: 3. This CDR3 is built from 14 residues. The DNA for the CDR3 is TGTGCCAGCAGCCTCGGGACAGGGAACTATGGCTACACCTTC. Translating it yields CASSLGTGNYGYTF.